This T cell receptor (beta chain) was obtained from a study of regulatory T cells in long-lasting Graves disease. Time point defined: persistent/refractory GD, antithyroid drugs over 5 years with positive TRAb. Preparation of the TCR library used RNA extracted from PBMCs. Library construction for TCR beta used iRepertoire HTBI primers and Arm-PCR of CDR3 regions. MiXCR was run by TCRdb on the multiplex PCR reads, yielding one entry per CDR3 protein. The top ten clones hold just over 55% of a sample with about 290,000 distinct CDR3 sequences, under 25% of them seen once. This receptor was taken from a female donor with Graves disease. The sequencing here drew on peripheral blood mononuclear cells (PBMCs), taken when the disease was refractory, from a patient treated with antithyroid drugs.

The chain's CDR3 is CASSQERGGETQYF. The CDR3 DNA reads TGCGCCAGCAGCCAAGAACGCGGCGGAGAGACCCAGTACTTC. The chain links TRBV4-3 to TRBJ2-5; no clear D gene. The V end lost 0 bases, the J end lost 4 bases, and 9 bases lay between the germline ends. CDR1 and CDR2 (germline): LGHNA, YSLEER. The CDR3 covers 14 residues.